The present TCR beta chain was sequenced within a study of blood T cell repertoires in COVID-19. Produced via immunoSEQ multiplex PCR; TCRdb's table is partial and in-frame only. The table has around 290,000 clones, 75% to 90% seen once. Sample: peripheral blood. This receptor was identified in a man aged 35 to 55 with acute or convalescent COVID-19.

CDR3 loop: CASSPGVGATYEQYF. The CDR3 DNA is TGTGCCAGCAGTCCCGGGGTGGGGGCGACCTACGAGCAGTACTTC. The chain couples TRBV2 to TRBJ2-7, with D possibly being TRBD1 (6 bases). Trimming pared 5 bases from V and 2 bases from J, leaving 16 bases between. CDR1 and CDR2 (germline): SNHLY, FYNNEI. The CDR3 contains 15 residues.